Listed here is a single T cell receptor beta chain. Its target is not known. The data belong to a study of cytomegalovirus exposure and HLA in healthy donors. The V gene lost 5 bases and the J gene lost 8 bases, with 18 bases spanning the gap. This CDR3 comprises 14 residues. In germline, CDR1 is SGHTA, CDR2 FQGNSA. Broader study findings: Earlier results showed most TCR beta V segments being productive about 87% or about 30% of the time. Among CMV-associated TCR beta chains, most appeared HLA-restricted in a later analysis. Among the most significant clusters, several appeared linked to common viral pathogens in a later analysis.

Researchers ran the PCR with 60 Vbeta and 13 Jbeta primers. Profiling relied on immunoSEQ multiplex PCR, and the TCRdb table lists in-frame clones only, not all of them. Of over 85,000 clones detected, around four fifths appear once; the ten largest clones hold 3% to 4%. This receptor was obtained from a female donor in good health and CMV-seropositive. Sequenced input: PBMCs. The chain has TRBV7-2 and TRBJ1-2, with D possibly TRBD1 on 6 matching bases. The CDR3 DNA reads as TGTGCCAGCAGCCTAGGGGGGGGCGCGAGGGGCTACACCTTC. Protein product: CASSLGGGARGYTF.